The following is a T cell receptor (beta chain) sequence with its context. Its specificity is unknown. The sample is drawn from a study of shared clonotypes between healthy human individuals. Data came from immunoSEQ multiplex PCR; TCRdb stores just in-frame clones and leaves some out. The data contain about 2.3 million clones, around 92% of them singletons. The study's findings and limits: Clonotype sharing across several donors was observed for 4% to 5.5% of naive CD4 clonotypes. Larger richness was generally estimated for naive than memory subsets.

The TCR comes from a man between 18 and 35 years old in good health. Some clones in this sample may be carry-over from other donors' samples. Sequenced sample: naive CD4+ T cells from PBMCs. Subset described: CD45RA+ positively selected.

This chain's CDR3 is CASSLSRTGGQAQHF. The CDR3 bases are TGTGCCAGCAGTTTATCGAGGACAGGGGGCCAAGCCCAGCATTTT. The chain carries TRBV28 and TRBJ1-5; 11 bases line up with TRBD1. Per the germline V gene, CDR1 is MDHEN and CDR2 is SYDVKM. CDR3 length: 15 residues. V lost 1 base to trimming and J lost 11 bases; unmatched junction nucleotides: 7.